Described below is a single T cell receptor (beta chain) sequence and its context. Its specificity is unknown. The read ends 3 residues early relative to the CDR3; the germline J gene fills the gap. This CDR3 is 19 amino acids long. Germline V gene data show CDR1 as LNHDA and CDR2 as SQIVND (reference sequence). Profiled with immunoSEQ multiplex PCR; TCRdb holds only in-frame clones, not every one. The sample holds about 37,000 clones. The data derive from a study of T cells in women clearing cervical HPV infection. Study context: Controls gave blood once infection was undetectable; cases at lesion identification.

Study-level points and caveats: Each sample's T-cell count was unknown, possibly confounding richness. CIN3+ cases had significantly higher TCR richness than controls; evenness did not differ.

This rearrangement joins TRBV19 to TRBJ1-4; D is perhaps TRBD1 (5 bases). The sequence derives from a woman aged 18 to 75 with a cervical HPV16 infection that either progressed to CIN3+ or cleared (not recorded which). Specimen: blood buffy coat. CDR3 loop: CASTAEALYGNSGANVLFF. Incomplete CDR3 DNA: TGTGCCAGTACCGCTGAGGCACTCTATGGTAACTCTGGGGCCAACGTA. The full variable domain, its missing parts supplied by reference TRBV19 and TRBJ1-4, is DGGITQSPKYLFRKEGQNVTLSCEQNLNHDAMYWYRQDPGQGLRLIYYSQIVNDFQKGDIAEGYSVSREKKESFPLTVTSAQKNPTAFYLCASTAEALYGNSGANVLFFGSGTQLSVL.